This T cell receptor beta chain appears in the sequencing data of a study of beta chain features in type 1 diabetes (dated by TCRdb to the late 2010s). Turning to the overall study: No differences in mean age, gender distribution, total cell number or subset yield were found between patients and healthy donors. In the study, recently diagnosed type 1 diabetes patients and matched healthy donors were compared on the TCRB repertoires of their sorted circulating CD4+ T cell subsets. A total of roughly 100,000,000 sorted cells were examined across all samples, and the number of cells per subset was strongly correlated with RNA yield. Whereas all 30 or so donors provided naive and central memory subsets, regulatory and stem cell-like memory subsets were isolated from just 8 patients and roughly 8 healthy donors. Overall study outcomes, separate from this receptor: Because cDNA was sequenced instead of genomic DNA, highly expressing activated cells could be over-represented, though the groups showed no difference in activation or CD3 levels. Naive, central memory and regulatory TCRB repertoires appeared more similar among patients than among healthy donors. Shorter templates might be favored by PCR, yet because patient and control samples were amplified and corrected together, any such skew would affect both groups equally. Because the HLA sub-analyses included only small numbers of individuals, any influence of HLA type on TCRB rearrangement was left unresolved. In all four CD4+ subsets, TCRB CDR3 length was moderately but significantly shorter in type 1 diabetes patients. At VDJ recombination sites, patients with type 1 diabetes made fewer insertions and deleted more nucleotides, a pattern implying thymic rearrangement abnormalities.

A single peripheral blood draw of 90 to 150 mL on average was collected from each donor into heparinised tubes. Using a panel that included CD45RO, CCR7, CD25, CD127, CD95 and CD27, naive, central memory, regulatory and stem cell-like memory CD4+ T cells were sorted on a BD FACSAria II. Purity was above 95% for every sorted population. PBMCs were isolated immediately by Lymphoprep density gradient centrifugation and stained directly without culture. To minimize batch effects, samples were stained and sorted in pairs, one healthy donor with one patient per experiment. Taken from cysteine to phenylalanine, the CDR3 has 13 residues. Of all the DNA, just the CDR3 is kept, 39 bases in frame from base 1. V is reduced by 4 bases and J by 7 bases, leaving a spacing of 13 bases between them. Reading the germline V gene gives CDR1 LGHNA and CDR2 YSLEER. This clone was seen only a few times. The antigen it binds to is not known. No much larger clone exists at a distance of one base, and base qualities are not known.

The entire amount of isolated RNA was reverse transcribed using the High Capacity cDNA Reverse Transcription Kit, so the sequenced TCRB transcripts were expressed ones. Deep immunoSEQ sequencing was performed on naive, central memory and regulatory T cell samples, with an average of roughly 3.3 million total reads per sample. After sorted cells were lysed in RLT buffer, RNA was extracted with DNase-treated RNeasy Micro or Mini kits, with the choice depending on cell number. Each cell subset was processed separately to prevent cross-contamination, with patient and healthy donor samples processed together. TCRB sequences were amplified from cDNA with the immunoSEQ multiplex PCR, producing 87-bp fragments spanning the CDR3 region. The amplicons were sequenced using the Illumina HiSeq platform. Concerning the study's data processing: Synthetic template baselines were used to correct PCR bias computationally, reads within Hamming distance 2 were collapsed together, and singletons that could not be merged were discarded. Reads were aligned to IMGT to assign V, D and J genes, CDR3 length, and insertions or deletions at six rearrangement sites. Clonotype counts were normalized to sorted cell number within each subset before computing true diversity and Gini coefficients with the tcR R package. Repertoire sharing was quantified using the overlap coefficient calculated on TCRB nucleotide sequences. Out-of-frame TCRB sequences from naive cells were analyzed as a proxy for the pre-selection repertoire. TCRdb took over this immuneACCESS table, retaining in-frame rearrangements with V and J assigned. Such tables are incomplete; in checked studies, under half of the missing clones stem from an unresolved V gene, and the remainder is unexplained. The V and J calls and clone size are taken from that table; D and trimming were inferred from the DNA. Within this sample are more than 550,000 clones, with 11% to 15% of them counted one time only. The top ten hold roughly 0.04% of the sample.

The chain uses TRBV4-3 and TRBJ1-2, with the identity of the D gene unclear. The sequenced material came from naive CD4+ T cells from blood. This specimen's cell subset or site label, interpreted: true naive CD4+ T cells. The clonotype originates from a man aged 18 to 30 with type 1 diabetes. At the DNA level, the sequence is TGCGCCAGCAGCCCAGAACGTACTGGTGGCTACACCTTC. Its amino acids are CASSPERTGGYTF.